Listed below are T cell receptor beta chains from one sample, sequenced in a study of blood T cell repertoires in COVID-19. Sequencing was performed with immunoSEQ multiplex PCR; in TCRdb, only in-frame clones are kept and a portion is missing. The sample has about 43,000 clones, about 91% seen once. Material: peripheral blood. These receptors were obtained from a man aged 55 to 69 with active COVID-19. Each CDR3 is given with its conserved first and last residue. The D gene is left open where the match is weak. Part of the rows lack a size; the others show once, few, many or a class for expanded clones.

size | J | D | V | CDR3 | DNA
. | TRBJ2-5 | TRBD2 | TRBV12-3/TRBV12-4 | CASSAGGQETQYF | TGTGCCAGCAGTGCGGGGGGTCAAGAGACCCAGTACTTC
. | TRBJ2-1 | . | TRBV9 | CASSLGDEQFF | TGTGCCAGCAGCCTAGGCGATGAGCAGTTCTTC
. | TRBJ2-1 | TRBD1 | TRBV10-2 | CASRGQGRFGEQFF | TGCGCCAGCAGGGGACAGGGGCGGTTTGGTGAGCAGTTCTTC
once | TRBJ2-1 | . | TRBV28 | CASSFGGARSEQFF | TGTGCCAGCAGTTTTGGAGGGGCGCGGAGTGAGCAGTTCTTC
. | TRBJ1-1 | TRBD1 | TRBV27 | CASSLRFTGGNTEAFF | TGTGCCAGCAGCCTCAGGTTCACAGGGGGGAACACTGAAGCTTTCTTT
. | TRBJ2-1 | TRBD2 | TRBV20-1 | CSSGLAMRVF | TGCAGTAGCGGACTAGCGATGCGGGTCTTC
. | TRBJ1-5 | . | TRBV4-1 | CASSQDRGGHQPQHF | TGCGCCAGCAGCCAAGATCGGGGGGGGCATCAGCCCCAGCATTTT
. | TRBJ1-3 | TRBD1 | TRBV15 | CATSRRTGIGNTIYF | TGTGCCACCAGCAGAAGGACAGGGATAGGAAACACCATATATTTT
. | TRBJ1-5 | . | TRBV6-2/TRBV6-3 | CASSYRGRVSNQPQHF | TGTGCCAGCAGTTATCGAGGCAGGGTGAGCAATCAGCCCCAGCATTTT
. | TRBJ2-7 | . | TRBV12-3/TRBV12-4 | CASTLTGFGEQYF | TGTGCCAGCACCCTTACAGGGTTTGGCGAGCAGTACTTC
. | TRBJ1-6 | . | TRBV27 | CASSPEGPFYNSPLHF | TGTGCCAGCAGTCCGGAGGGACCCTTCTATAATTCACCCCTCCACTTT